These T cell receptor beta chains were read from a single sample in a study of cytomegalovirus exposure and HLA in healthy donors. Some clones are missing from TCRdb's copy, which holds only in-frame ones; the method was immunoSEQ multiplex PCR. This table lists about 120,000 clones. Material: PBMCs. The receptors stem from a woman in her thirties or forties in good health and CMV-seropositive. Each CDR3 is given with its conserved first and last residue. The order of the fields is J gene, V gene, CDR3 protein.

j_call: TRBJ1-3
v_call: TRBV7-8
cdr3_aa: CASTPSGGSGNTIYF

j_call: TRBJ2-6
v_call: TRBV6-1
cdr3_aa: CATRVSGANVLTF

j_call: TRBJ2-7
v_call: TRBV4-1
cdr3_aa: CASSQEQGAAYEQYF

j_call: TRBJ2-1
v_call: TRBV9
cdr3_aa: CASSVKTRMHEQFF

j_call: TRBJ2-7
v_call: TRBV2
cdr3_aa: CAVAREANTAQYF

j_call: TRBJ1-4
v_call: TRBV30
cdr3_aa: CAWTGGVNEKLFF

j_call: TRBJ2-4
v_call: TRBV5-4
cdr3_aa: CASSYGQGARKNIQYF

j_call: TRBJ2-7
v_call: TRBV9
cdr3_aa: CASSSGAGYEQYF

j_call: TRBJ1-1
v_call: TRBV27
cdr3_aa: CASSPNDPGLIEAFF

j_call: TRBJ2-1
v_call: TRBV4-1
cdr3_aa: CASSQGRDNYNEQFF

j_call: TRBJ2-3
v_call: TRBV5-1
cdr3_aa: CASSQTSGSTDTQYF

j_call: TRBJ2-2
v_call: TRBV4-1
cdr3_aa: CASRSGQGGTGELFF

j_call: TRBJ2-7
v_call: TRBV2
cdr3_aa: CASISTGYSYEQYF